The 12 T cell receptor beta chains presented below share a single source sample, sequenced in a study of shared clonotypes between healthy human individuals. Sequencing was performed with immunoSEQ multiplex PCR; in TCRdb, only in-frame clones are kept and a portion is missing. The table includes millions of clones, 93% detected once. CD8 cells classed as naive were CD45RO-negative and positively selected for CCR7, excluding terminally differentiated effector memory CD45RA+ cells. Sequencing was performed on naive CD8+ T cells from PBMCs. Source of these receptors: a man between 18 and 35 years old in good health. Some clones in this sample may be carry-over from other donors' samples.

The chain couples TRBV2 to TRBJ1-2; D gene uncertain. Deletions cut 6 bases from V and 2 bases from J, with 10 bases between. The CDR3 sequence is 13 residues long. CDR1 is SNHLY, CDR2 FYNNEI, per germline. The CDR3 nucleotides are TGTGCCAGCAGCGATACAGTAAACTATGGCTACACCTTC. Residues: CASSDTVNYGYTF.

The DNA for the CDR3 is TGTGCCAGCAGTCCCCAGGCTGAGGCAGCTTCCTACGAGCAGTACTTC. It translates to CASSPQAEAASYEQYF. This chain joins TRBV27 and TRBJ2-7; D remains ambiguous. Germline assignment: CDR1 MNHEY and CDR2 SMNVEV (reference sequence). The CDR3 loop spans 16 amino acids. The V and J ends lost 5 bases and 1 base respectively, with 18 bases between them.

The chain recombines TRBV5-5 with TRBJ2-7; the match to TRBD1 covers 9 bases. The ends lost 9 bases at V and 0 bases at J; junction bases unmatched: 4. The CDR3 loop spans 13 amino acids. Per the germline V gene, CDR1 is SGHKS and CDR2 is YYEKEE (reference sequence). The CDR3: CATAQGASYEQYF. CDR3 DNA: TGTGCCACCGCACAGGGGGCCTCCTACGAGCAGTACTTC.

The chain uses TRBV28 and TRBJ2-7; D might be TRBD2 (6 bases). With 10 bases removed from V and 6 bases from J, the gap between germline ends came to 22 bases. This CDR3 is built from 14 residues. Germline loops: CDR1 MDHEN, CDR2 SYDVKM. CDR3 in amino acids: CATYFTGRESEQYF. The CDR3 bases are TGTGCCACCTACTTTACGGGTCGGGAGAGCGAGCAGTACTTC.

The CDR3 loop reads CAWSVLYDRHKGEQYF. CDR3 coding DNA: TGTGCCTGGAGTGTACTCTATGACAGGCACAAGGGCGAGCAGTACTTC. J is TRBJ2-7 and V is TRBV30; perhaps TRBD1 as D (6 bases). The CDR3 length is 16 residues. Trimming left V 0 bases short and J 6 bases short, with 21 bases between. CDR1 and CDR2 (germline): GTSNPN, SVGIG (reference sequence).

V usage is TRBV7-8 and J usage is TRBJ1-5; 9 nucleotides agree with TRBD1. The CDR3 totals 18 residues. The trim removed 4 bases at V and 0 bases at J, leaving 10 bases unmatched. CDR1 and CDR2 from the germline V gene are SGHVS and FQNEAQ. The CDR3 coding sequence is TGTGCCAGCAGCTATGACCTGGGACAGGGACATAGCAATCAGCCCCAGCATTTT. Translation: CASSYDLGQGHSNQPQHF. The complete variable domain, with remaining parts taken from reference TRBV7-8 and TRBJ1-5, reads GAGVSQSPRYKVAKRGQDVALRCDPISGHVSLFWYQQALGQGPEFLTYFQNEAQLDKSGLPSDRFFAERPEGSVSTLKIQRTQQEDSAVYLCASSYDLGQGHSNQPQHFGDGTRLSIL.

The rearrangement joins TRBV27 to TRBJ2-3, with D hard to call. In germline, CDR1 is MNHEY, CDR2 SMNVEV (reference sequence). CDR3 length: 12 amino acids. V was shortened by 6 bases and J by 6 bases, with 10 bases between the two germline ends. CDR3 in amino acids: CASRSRGDTQYF. CDR3 sequence (DNA): TGTGCCAGCAGGTCCCGCGGCGATACGCAGTATTTT.

The chain is built from TRBV6-6 and TRBJ2-1, with a tentative D call TRBD2 (6 bases). This CDR3 is built from 16 residues. The V end was cut by 5 bases, the J end by 4 bases, with 18 bases between. The V gene's germline CDR1 is MNHNY and CDR2 SVGAGI (reference sequence). CDR3 nucleotides: TGTGCCAGCAGTGTTCTACTAGCACCCCCGTACAATGAGCAGTTCTTC. Translation gives CASSVLLAPPYNEQFF.

V usage is TRBV10-3 and J usage is TRBJ2-7; D perhaps matches TRBD1 (6 bases). Germline assignment: CDR1 ENHRY and CDR2 SYGVKD. V was pared by 6 bases and J by 5 bases, with 11 bases between. The CDR3 loop spans 12 amino acids. The CDR3 DNA sequence: TGTGCCATCAGACAGGGTCGGAACGAGCAGTACTTC. Translating gives CAIRQGRNEQYF.

The CDR3 spells CASSRGTVSRGYTF. DNA of the CDR3: TGTGCCAGCAGCCGCGGGACAGTGAGCCGGGGCTACACCTTC. This chain uses TRBV7-2 with TRBJ1-2; TRBD1 matches at 7 bases. The CDR3 runs 14 residues. The germline V gene has CDR1 SGHTA and CDR2 FQGNSA. Trimming took 5 bases from V and 8 from J; bases not matched to a gene: 11.

This chain connects TRBV4-1 to TRBJ2-7; D is uncertain. The germline gives CDR1 MGHRA, CDR2 YSYEKL. CDR3 length: 15 residues. V lost 1 base to trimming and J lost 3 bases, with 13 bases between them. The CDR3 DNA sequence: TGCGCCAGCAGCCAAGGACTGGATACCGTCTACGAGCAGTACTTC. As protein: CASSQGLDTVYEQYF.

V and J are TRBV6-6 and TRBJ1-2; the D gene is possibly TRBD1 (6 bases). Germline V gives CDR1 MNHNY, CDR2 SVGAGI (reference sequence). The length of the CDR3 is 14 residues. The V end lost 5 bases, the J end lost 3 bases, and 13 bases lay between the germline ends. CDR3 bases: TGTGCCAGCAGTCCCAGGGGTGAAGACTATGGCTACACCTTC. Protein sequence: CASSPRGEDYGYTF.